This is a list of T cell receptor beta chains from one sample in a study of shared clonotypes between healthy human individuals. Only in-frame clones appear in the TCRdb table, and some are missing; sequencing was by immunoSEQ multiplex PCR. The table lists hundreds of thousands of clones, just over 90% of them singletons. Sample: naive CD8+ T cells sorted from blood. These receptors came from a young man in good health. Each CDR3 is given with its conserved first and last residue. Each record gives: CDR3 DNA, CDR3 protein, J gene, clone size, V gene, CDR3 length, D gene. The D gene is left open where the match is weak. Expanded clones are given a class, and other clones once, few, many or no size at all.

cdr3_nt: TGTGCCAGCAGTGAGGGGGGACAGGTCGGGTCTGAAGCTTTCTTT
cdr3_aa: CASSEGGQVGSEAFF
j_call: TRBJ1-1
clone_size: .
v_call: TRBV2
cdr3_length: 15
d_call: TRBD1

cdr3_nt: TGCAGCGTTGCCGCCGGGACTACTAACACCGGGGAGCTGTTTTTT
cdr3_aa: CSVAAGTTNTGELFF
j_call: TRBJ2-2
clone_size: .
v_call: TRBV29-1
cdr3_length: 15
d_call: TRBD2

cdr3_nt: TGTGCCAGTAGTAAGTATTTCCCGACAGGGGTTGGGGCATCGAGCAATCAGCCCCAGCATTTT
cdr3_aa: CASSKYFPTGVGASSNQPQHF
j_call: TRBJ1-5
clone_size: .
v_call: TRBV19
cdr3_length: 21
d_call: TRBD1

cdr3_nt: TGTGCCATCAGTGAGTCGACGGGCAATGAGCAGTTCTTC
cdr3_aa: CAISESTGNEQFF
j_call: TRBJ2-1
clone_size: .
v_call: TRBV10-3
cdr3_length: 13
d_call: .

cdr3_nt: TGTGCCAGTAGTAGGACTAGCGGGAGGAATGGGTACAATGAGCAGTTCTTC
cdr3_aa: CASSRTSGRNGYNEQFF
j_call: TRBJ2-1
clone_size: .
v_call: TRBV19
cdr3_length: 17
d_call: TRBD2

cdr3_nt: TGTGCCAGCAGTGAGGAGCCGGGACAGGGAAAACAGCCCCAGCATTTT
cdr3_aa: CASSEEPGQGKQPQHF
j_call: TRBJ1-5
clone_size: .
v_call: TRBV6-1
cdr3_length: 16
d_call: TRBD1

cdr3_nt: TGTGCCAGCACCCCCGACAGGGGGTATGGCTACACCTTC
cdr3_aa: CASTPDRGYGYTF
j_call: TRBJ1-2
clone_size: .
v_call: TRBV27
cdr3_length: 13
d_call: TRBD1

cdr3_nt: TGTGCCAGCAGCTTAGGGCGGGAATCAATCTACGAGCAGTACTTC
cdr3_aa: CASSLGRESIYEQYF
j_call: TRBJ2-7
clone_size: .
v_call: TRBV11-2
cdr3_length: 15
d_call: .

cdr3_nt: TGTGCCAGCAGCCTCGGGACTAGCGGCTACGAGCAGTACTTC
cdr3_aa: CASSLGTSGYEQYF
j_call: TRBJ2-7
clone_size: .
v_call: TRBV11-2
cdr3_length: 14
d_call: TRBD2

cdr3_nt: TGTGCCAGTAGTATAGGGAACACTGAAGCTTTCTTT
cdr3_aa: CASSIGNTEAFF
j_call: TRBJ1-1
clone_size: .
v_call: TRBV19
cdr3_length: 12
d_call: .

cdr3_nt: TGTGCCAGCAGCCAGACAGGGGATCGTGAAAAACTGTTTTTT
cdr3_aa: CASSQTGDREKLFF
j_call: TRBJ1-4
clone_size: once
v_call: TRBV14
cdr3_length: 14
d_call: TRBD1

cdr3_nt: TGTGCCACCAGCACCGGGACAGGGGGCTACAATGAGCAGTTCTTC
cdr3_aa: CATSTGTGGYNEQFF
j_call: TRBJ2-1
clone_size: .
v_call: TRBV15
cdr3_length: 15
d_call: TRBD1

cdr3_nt: TGTGCCAGCAGTTCCCAGACAGGGTGGTACACCGGGGAGCTGTTTTTT
cdr3_aa: CASSSQTGWYTGELFF
j_call: TRBJ2-2
clone_size: few
v_call: TRBV28
cdr3_length: 16
d_call: TRBD1

cdr3_nt: TGCGCCAGCAGCCACCAACTAGCGACAAACACCGGGGAGCTGTTTTTT
cdr3_aa: CASSHQLATNTGELFF
j_call: TRBJ2-2
clone_size: .
v_call: TRBV4-1
cdr3_length: 16
d_call: TRBD2

cdr3_nt: TGTGCCAGCAGTGAGACTAGCGGATACAATGAGCAGTTCTTC
cdr3_aa: CASSETSGYNEQFF
j_call: TRBJ2-1
clone_size: .
v_call: TRBV27
cdr3_length: 14
d_call: TRBD2

cdr3_nt: TGCAGCGTGGCGTACAGGGATAACTATGGCTACACCTTC
cdr3_aa: CSVAYRDNYGYTF
j_call: TRBJ1-2
clone_size: .
v_call: TRBV29-1
cdr3_length: 13
d_call: .

cdr3_nt: TGTGCCAGCAGCCACAGGGAACAAAACACTGAAGCTTTCTTT
cdr3_aa: CASSHREQNTEAFF
j_call: TRBJ1-1
clone_size: once
v_call: TRBV13
cdr3_length: 14
d_call: .

cdr3_nt: TGTGCCAGCACCCGTCACCGGTGGACTAGTAACAATGAGCAGTTCTTC
cdr3_aa: CASTRHRWTSNNEQFF
j_call: TRBJ2-1
clone_size: .
v_call: TRBV7-2
cdr3_length: 16
d_call: TRBD2

cdr3_nt: TGTGCCAGCAGCCCTCTAGCCGGGACTTTGTCCGGGGAGCTGTTTTTT
cdr3_aa: CASSPLAGTLSGELFF
j_call: TRBJ2-2
clone_size: .
v_call: TRBV27
cdr3_length: 16
d_call: .

cdr3_nt: TGTGCCAGTAGGTTGACAGTTAACACTGAAGCTTTCTTT
cdr3_aa: CASRLTVNTEAFF
j_call: TRBJ1-1
clone_size: .
v_call: TRBV19
cdr3_length: 13
d_call: .

cdr3_nt: TGTGCCAGCACCCACCGGGAGCGGGGCACAGATACGCAGTATTTT
cdr3_aa: CASTHRERGTDTQYF
j_call: TRBJ2-3
clone_size: .
v_call: TRBV7-9
cdr3_length: 15
d_call: .

cdr3_nt: TGTGCCAGCAGCTTAGGACAGCACTCCTACAATGAGCAGTTCTTC
cdr3_aa: CASSLGQHSYNEQFF
j_call: TRBJ2-1
clone_size: .
v_call: TRBV5-8
cdr3_length: 15
d_call: .

cdr3_nt: TGCGCCAGCAGCCAAGACAACTTGAACACCGGGGAGCTGTTTTTT
cdr3_aa: CASSQDNLNTGELFF
j_call: TRBJ2-2
clone_size: .
v_call: TRBV4-1
cdr3_length: 15
d_call: .

cdr3_nt: TGTGCCAGCAGCTTGGGGAGGCGGGCGGCGCCCTATGAAGCTTTCTTT
cdr3_aa: CASSLGRRAAPYEAFF
j_call: TRBJ1-1
clone_size: .
v_call: TRBV5-6
cdr3_length: 16
d_call: .

cdr3_nt: TGTGCCAGCGGGGGACTACAGGGAACCTACGAGCAGTACTTC
cdr3_aa: CASGGLQGTYEQYF
j_call: TRBJ2-7
clone_size: .
v_call: TRBV27
cdr3_length: 14
d_call: .

cdr3_nt: TGTGCCAGCAGCACAGGGTATAGCAATCAGCCCCAGCATTTT
cdr3_aa: CASSTGYSNQPQHF
j_call: TRBJ1-5
clone_size: .
v_call: TRBV27
cdr3_length: 14
d_call: .

cdr3_nt: TGTGCCAGCAGCCGTAGGGGGAACACCGGGGAGCTGTTTTTT
cdr3_aa: CASSRRGNTGELFF
j_call: TRBJ2-2
clone_size: .
v_call: TRBV11-2
cdr3_length: 14
d_call: .

cdr3_nt: TGCAGCGTTTCCGGTAGCGGGTTTTTTGAGCAGTTCTTC
cdr3_aa: CSVSGSGFFEQFF
j_call: TRBJ2-1
clone_size: .
v_call: TRBV29-1
cdr3_length: 13
d_call: TRBD2

cdr3_nt: TGTGCCAGCAACAGTAAGACACGCTTAGGAACCGGGGAGCTGTTTTTT
cdr3_aa: CASNSKTRLGTGELFF
j_call: TRBJ2-2
clone_size: .
v_call: TRBV5-6
cdr3_length: 16
d_call: .

cdr3_nt: TGTGCCACTACGGTGGGGGAAGGGTACGAGCAGTACTTC
cdr3_aa: CATTVGEGYEQYF
j_call: TRBJ2-7
clone_size: few
v_call: TRBV19
cdr3_length: 13
d_call: .

cdr3_nt: TGTGCCTGGAGTGTACTGGGACGACCAGATACGCAGTATTTT
cdr3_aa: CAWSVLGRPDTQYF
j_call: TRBJ2-3
clone_size: .
v_call: TRBV30
cdr3_length: 14
d_call: .

cdr3_nt: TGTGCCAGCAGCTTAAACAGAAACACTGAAGCTTTCTTT
cdr3_aa: CASSLNRNTEAFF
j_call: TRBJ1-1
clone_size: once
v_call: TRBV7-3
cdr3_length: 13
d_call: .

cdr3_nt: TGCGCCAGCAGCCAAGCTCTAGCGGGAGGGACCTACGAGCAGTACTTC
cdr3_aa: CASSQALAGGTYEQYF
j_call: TRBJ2-7
clone_size: .
v_call: TRBV4-1
cdr3_length: 16
d_call: TRBD2

cdr3_nt: TGTGCCGGCAACAGGGAAAACACCGGGGAGCTGTTTTTT
cdr3_aa: CAGNRENTGELFF
j_call: TRBJ2-2
clone_size: once
v_call: TRBV5-4
cdr3_length: 13
d_call: .

cdr3_nt: TGTGCCAGCAGTTACCCGGGACAGGGTGGCACCGGGGAGCTGTTTTTT
cdr3_aa: CASSYPGQGGTGELFF
j_call: TRBJ2-2
clone_size: .
v_call: TRBV27
cdr3_length: 16
d_call: TRBD1

cdr3_nt: TGTGCCAGCAGTCCAATAGCGGGAGTCAATGAGCAGTTCTTC
cdr3_aa: CASSPIAGVNEQFF
j_call: TRBJ2-1
clone_size: .
v_call: TRBV27
cdr3_length: 14
d_call: TRBD2

cdr3_nt: TGTGCCAGCGGATTCCAAACAGGGGGCCTCACAGATACGCAGTATTTT
cdr3_aa: CASGFQTGGLTDTQYF
j_call: TRBJ2-3
clone_size: .
v_call: TRBV2
cdr3_length: 16
d_call: TRBD1

cdr3_nt: TGTGCCAGTAGTGTGGACGGGTCAGCCACCTCCTACGAGCAGTACTTC
cdr3_aa: CASSVDGSATSYEQYF
j_call: TRBJ2-7
clone_size: .
v_call: TRBV19
cdr3_length: 16
d_call: .

cdr3_nt: TGTGCCTGGATTAAACGAGACTCCTACGAGCAGTACTTC
cdr3_aa: CAWIKRDSYEQYF
j_call: TRBJ2-7
clone_size: .
v_call: TRBV30
cdr3_length: 13
d_call: .

cdr3_nt: TGTGCCAGCAGTTTCCACCACGTAGGGGCTGTGACAGATACGCAGTATTTT
cdr3_aa: CASSFHHVGAVTDTQYF
j_call: TRBJ2-3
clone_size: .
v_call: TRBV27
cdr3_length: 17
d_call: .

cdr3_nt: TGTGCCAGCAGTGACTATGGCACAGATACGCAGTATTTT
cdr3_aa: CASSDYGTDTQYF
j_call: TRBJ2-3
clone_size: .
v_call: TRBV6-4
cdr3_length: 13
d_call: .

cdr3_nt: TGTGCCAGCAGGCCCACCACGCTGGGGATCGACACCGGGGAGCTGTTTTTT
cdr3_aa: CASRPTTLGIDTGELFF
j_call: TRBJ2-2
clone_size: .
v_call: TRBV11-2
cdr3_length: 17
d_call: .